This TCR beta chain was recovered during a study of blood T cell repertoires in COVID-19 (TCRdb year 2020). Turning to the overall study: Collaborator samples came from the United States, Italy and Spain and covered acute and convalescent phases of COVID-19. The material from the prospective study consisted of cDNA or gDNA derived from T cells, B-cell-depleted T cells, or PBMCs. Deeply sampled blood TCRbeta repertoires from subjects exposed to, actively infected with, or recovered from COVID-19 were included in the dataset. The repertoires were released in a freely available public database intended as a resource for research on the immune response to SARS-CoV-2. Samples were obtained from the ongoing ImmuneRACE study (first 160 participants) and from 950 to 1,500 subjects provided by 6 global collaborators. The sample metadata nearly always contained a de-identified subject ID, COVID-19 status, age in years and sex. Where HLA class I and class II types were available, the types were taken from metadata supplied by the sample provider, not from assay-based typing.

The collaborating institutions used their own protocols to collect whole blood in K2EDTA tubes. For TCRbeta analysis, collaborator samples were shipped as frozen whole blood, as isolated PBMCs, or as DNA extracted from either sample type. The CDR3 contains 15 residues, cysteine and phenylalanine counted. Solely the CDR3 DNA is kept, with 45 bases framed from the first base. CDR1 and CDR2 (PRHDT, FYEKMQ) derive from the germline V gene (reference sequence). V is cut by 4 bases and J by 1 base, and the space between the germline ends is 14 bases. TCRbeta CDR3 regions were amplified from genomic DNA using the immunoSEQ Assay, a bias-controlled multiplex PCR. The authors processed their data as follows. The number of nucleated cells in each sample was estimated from the amplification of reference gene primers within the assay. To quantify the absolute abundance of each unique TCRbeta CDR3 rearrangement, sequence reads were collapsed and filtered. For each sample, productive Simpson clonality was calculated by taking the square root of Simpson's diversity index across productive rearrangements. Imported from immuneACCESS, the table was reduced by TCRdb to in-frame sequences with V and J called. These copies leave out some clones; in studies compared against another copy, an unresolved V gene accounts for under half, and the cause of the remainder is not known. V and J calls and clone size come straight from that table; D and trimming were deduced from the DNA. Counted in this sample were about 85,000 clones; more than 80% of them appeared once. The ten largest clones take up about an eighth of the sample.

Of note for this clone: Its specific antigen is unknown. Within one base of it there is no much larger clone, and no base qualities were kept.

Study-wide findings and limitations: How much clinical and demographic metadata was included differed by source and by participant, and the metadata was provided uncurated.

This clonotype was sampled from a human donor in a cohort sampled during active COVID-19. In this chain, TRBV13 is recombined with TRBJ2-7, with the D gene not clear enough to name. The sequencing input was peripheral blood. The nucleotide sequence is TGTGCCAGCAGCTCCGTCACAGTGGGTTCCTACGAGCAGTACTTC. This encodes CASSSVTVGSYEQYF.